One sample yielded the 22 T cell receptor beta chains listed below, sequenced in a study of shared clonotypes between healthy human individuals. Sequencing used immunoSEQ multiplex PCR; TCRdb keeps in-frame clones, though not all of them. The sample includes around 480,000 clones, about 75% of them seen just once. The specimen sequenced was PBMCs. These receptors were taken from a woman in her forties in good health. Some clones in this sample may be carry-over from other donors' samples.

The V and J genes are TRBV10-3 and TRBJ2-7, with 9 nucleotides matching TRBD2. The CDR3 covers 16 residues. The junction had 12 bases not matched to a gene; V was cut back by 2 bases and J by 7 bases. The V gene's germline CDR1 is ENHRY and CDR2 SYGVKD. Here the CDR3 DNA reads TGTGCCATCAGTGAGAAAGGCGGGAGGGCCCAAGGAGAGCAGTACTTC. Amino acid sequence: CAISEKGGRAQGEQYF.

This clone was seen just once. This chain links TRBV7-9 with TRBJ2-5, with a tentative D call TRBD1 (5 bases). The V end was cut by 4 bases, the J end by 7 bases, with 28 bases between. The CDR3 extends over 18 amino acids. CDR1 and CDR2 from the germline V gene are SEHNR and FQNEAQ (reference sequence). CDR3 residues: CASSSPNGLKGVVATQYF. The CDR3 coding sequence is TGTGCCAGCAGCTCCCCTAATGGGCTAAAAGGGGTAGTTGCGACCCAGTACTTC.

In nucleotides, the CDR3 is TGTGCCAGCGGACCGAGCGGGGTGAGAAACATTCAGTACTTC. This encodes CASGPSGVRNIQYF. The chain joins TRBV28 to TRBJ2-4, with 7 bases identical to TRBD2. Germline assignment: CDR1 MDHEN and CDR2 SYDVKM. The V segment lost 8 bases and the J segment 6 bases; nucleotides outside the gene matches: 10. This CDR3 contains 14 residues.

As regards this clone: A read error may account for a junction end that differs from germline. J is TRBJ2-5 and V is TRBV7-7, with 7 bases identical to TRBD2. The CDR3 runs to 16 residues. Germline V gene sequence: CDR1 SSHAT, CDR2 FNYEAQ (reference sequence). The CDR3 DNA follows: TGTGCTAGCAGCGCGCTCCCGGGACTATCAGAAGAGACCCAGTACTTC. Protein sequence: CASSALPGLSEETQYF.

The chain has TRBV6-4 and TRBJ2-1, with D hard to call. The germline CDR1 and CDR2 sequences are MRHNA and SNTAGT. CDR3 length equals 16 residues. Trimming stripped 1 base from V and 0 bases from J, with 10 bases between. The CDR3 reads CASSDLGRSSYNEQFF. Here the CDR3 DNA reads TGTGCCAGCAGTGACTTAGGACGAAGCTCCTACAATGAGCAGTTCTTC.

This chain links TRBV5-6 with TRBJ1-3, with D unclear. The CDR3 totals 17 residues. CDR1 SGHDT and CDR2 YYEEEE come from the germline V gene. Trimming left V 3 bases short and J 0 bases short, with 16 bases between. CDR3 in amino acids: CASSSLTPASSGNTIYF. The CDR3 DNA follows: TGTGCCAGCAGCTCGCTGACGCCGGCCAGCTCTGGAAACACCATATATTTT.

This clone was found a few times. The chain is built from TRBV7-2 and TRBJ1-2; D perhaps matches TRBD1 (5 bases). The CDR3 covers 13 residues. With 3 bases removed from V and 1 base from J, the gap between germline ends came to 6 bases. The germline V gene encodes CDR1 SGHTA and CDR2 FQGNSA. The CDR3 DNA sequence: TGTGCCAGCAGCTTGGACAATAACTATGGCTACACCTTC. Translated: CASSLDNNYGYTF. Looking up the rest from reference TRBV7-2 and TRBJ1-2 gives the full variable domain: GAGVSQSPSNKVTEKGKDVELRCDPISGHTALYWYRQSLGQGLEFLIYFQGNSAPDKSGLPSDRFSAERTGGSVSTLTIQRTQQEDSAVYLCASSLDNNYGYTFGSGTRLTVV.

V is TRBV20-1 and J is TRBJ2-7; TRBD1 agrees at 7 bases. CDR1 is DFQATT and CDR2 is SNEGSKA in the germline V gene (reference sequence). J gave up 9 bases and V 6 bases, and 8 bases lay outside the gene matches. This CDR3 is built from 11 residues. CDR3 sequence (DNA): TGCAGTGCGAGGGGGCCGAGTGGGCAGTACTTC. Residues: CSARGPSGQYF.

The gene calls are TRBV10-2 and TRBJ2-5, with TRBD2 as a possible D gene (5 bases). V lost 5 bases and J 0 bases, leaving 13 bases between the germline ends. Germline CDR1 reads WSHSY; CDR2 reads SAAADI. The CDR3 runs to 15 residues. CDR3 sequence: CASSPPGRNQETQYF. CDR3 nucleotides: TGCGCCAGCAGTCCACCGGGGAGAAACCAAGAGACCCAGTACTTC.

CDR3 sequence: CASSLADTTGELFF. In nucleotides, the CDR3 is TGCGCCAGCAGCTTGGCCGACACCACCGGGGAGCTGTTTTTT. The chain joins TRBV5-1 to TRBJ2-2; D not certain. CDR1 and CDR2 (germline): SGHRS, YFSETQ. There are 14 residues in the CDR3. With 0 bases removed from V and 4 bases from J, the gap between germline ends came to 7 bases.

The chain employs TRBV5-4 and TRBJ2-3, with D tentatively TRBD2 (6 bases). CDR3 length: 16 amino acids. Trimming stripped 2 bases from V and 2 bases from J, with 15 bases between. Germline loops: CDR1 SGHNT, CDR2 YYREEE (reference sequence). DNA of the CDR3: TGTGCCAGCAGCTTTGGGACTTTGGGGTCCACAGATACGCAGTATTTT. Protein product: CASSFGTLGSTDTQYF.

The V and J genes are TRBV19 and TRBJ1-3, with a weak D call TRBD1 (5 bases). V dropped 10 bases and J dropped 0 bases, with 13 bases sitting between them. Germline CDR1 reads LNHDA; CDR2 reads SQIVND (reference sequence). This CDR3 has 14 amino acids. CDR3 sequence reads: CATKGLYSGNTIYF. The CDR3, as DNA: TGTGCCACTAAGGGACTGTACTCTGGAAACACCATATATTTT.

V usage is TRBV10-3 and J usage is TRBJ1-2; D call uncertain. CDR3 length equals 16 residues. V lost 0 bases and J 0 bases, leaving 11 bases between the germline ends. Per the germline V gene, CDR1 is ENHRY and CDR2 is SYGVKD. DNA for the CDR3: TGTGCCATCAGTGAGTCGACCCTCCGGCCTAACTATGGCTACACCTTC. Encoded protein: CAISESTLRPNYGYTF.

The chain carries TRBV10-3 and TRBJ2-1; 12 bases map to TRBD2. The V gene's germline CDR1 is ENHRY and CDR2 SYGVKD. The CDR3 totals 15 residues. Trimming removed 7 bases from V and 0 bases from J; junction bases left unmatched: 1. CDR3 sequence (DNA): TGTGCCATCAAGACTAGCGGGAGCTCCTACAATGAGCAGTTCTTC. Translating it yields CAIKTSGSSYNEQFF.

CDR3 loop: CASSLLAGGPAYEQYF. CDR3 nucleotides: TGTGCCAGCAGTTTACTTGCGGGAGGCCCTGCCTACGAGCAGTACTTC. V usage is TRBV28 and J usage is TRBJ2-7; 8 bases match TRBD2. Germline trimming cut 2 bases from V and 2 bases from J; bases unmatched to any gene: 8. In germline, CDR1 is MDHEN, CDR2 SYDVKM. This CDR3 region has 16 residues.

This sequence joins TRBV9 and TRBJ2-1, with TRBD2 identical over 8 bases. The CDR3 is 14 residues long. Unmatched junction bases numbered 4, after V lost 0 bases and J lost 8 bases. The germline gives CDR1 SGDLS, CDR2 YYNGEE. The CDR3 sequence is CASSVAGGQDEQFF. The CDR3 DNA reads TGTGCCAGCAGCGTAGCGGGAGGGCAGGATGAGCAGTTCTTC. The variable domain in full, with the rest retrieved from reference TRBV9 and TRBJ2-1, is DSGVTQTPKHLITATGQRVTLRCSPRSGDLSVYWYQQSLDQGLQFLIQYYNGEERAKGNILERFSAQQFPDLHSELNLSSLELGDSALYFCASSVAGGQDEQFFGPGTRLTVL.

The chain joins TRBV2 to TRBJ2-3; 8 bases are shared with TRBD2. The CDR3 is 14 amino acids. Per the germline V gene, CDR1 is SNHLY and CDR2 is FYNNEI. With 8 bases clipped from V and 3 bases from J, the junction kept 7 bases outside the gene matches. The CDR3 region is CASGGRTVTDTQYF. The CDR3 DNA reads as TGTGCCAGCGGCGGGAGGACTGTGACAGATACGCAGTATTTT. The whole variable domain, filled in from reference TRBV2 and TRBJ2-3, reads EPEVTQTPSHQVTQMGQEVILRCVPISNHLYFYWYRQILGQKVEFLVSFYNNEISEKSEIFDDQFSVERPDGSNFTLKIRSTKLEDSAMYFCASGGRTVTDTQYFGPGTRLTVL.

This chain uses TRBV19 with TRBJ2-1, with TRBD1 identical over 11 bases. The CDR3 length is 18 residues. In germline, CDR1 is LNHDA, CDR2 SQIVND (reference sequence). J was trimmed by 3 bases and V by 0 bases; bases with no gene match: 7. The CDR3, as DNA: TGTGCCAGTAGTATAGATCCGCCCGGGACAGGGGGCTACAATGAGCAGTTCTTC. Encoded protein: CASSIDPPGTGGYNEQFF. Full variable domain (remainder filled in from reference TRBV19 and TRBJ2-1): DGGITQSPKYLFRKEGQNVTLSCEQNLNHDAMYWYRQDPGQGLRLIYYSQIVNDFQKGDIAEGYSVSREKKESFPLTVTSAQKNPTAFYLCASSIDPPGTGGYNEQFFGPGTRLTVL.

This clone was observed once. The rearrangement joins TRBV28 to TRBJ2-3, with 8 positions matching TRBD1. CDR1 is MDHEN, CDR2 SYDVKM, per germline. Trimming at V came to 5 bases and at J to 3 bases, leaving 4 bases not matched to a gene. The CDR3 sequence is 14 residues long. The CDR3 loop reads CASSEQGGTDTQYF. CDR3 bases: TGTGCCAGCAGTGAACAGGGGGGAACAGATACGCAGTATTTT.

The chain recombines TRBV4-1 with TRBJ2-5; 11 bases fit TRBD2. V was pared by 2 bases and J by 4 bases, with 6 bases of the junction left unmatched. Per the germline V gene, CDR1 is MGHRA and CDR2 is YSYEKL. The CDR3 length is 16 residues. CDR3 sequence (DNA): TGCGCCAGCAGCCAATATTTAGCGGGAGGGGGAGAGACCCAGTACTTC. Translation gives CASSQYLAGGGETQYF.

Only a few counts were recorded for this clone. V gene TRBV25-1 combines with J gene TRBJ1-2; 12 bases fit TRBD1. This CDR3 comprises 17 residues. J lost 2 bases, V lost 8 bases, and 12 bases had no gene match. Germline CDR1 reads MGHDK; CDR2 reads SYGVNS. DNA for the CDR3: TGTGCCAGCCAGCCGACCCGGGACAGGGGGCGAAACTATGGCTACACCTTC. Its translation: CASQPTRDRGRNYGYTF.

This clone was counted a single time. This rearrangement joins TRBV27 to TRBJ2-2; 11 bases agree with TRBD1. The CDR3 loop spans 15 amino acids. Looked up from germline, CDR1 is MNHEY and CDR2 is SMNVEV (reference sequence). V was clipped by 6 bases and J by 5 bases; unmatched bases: 5. The CDR3 DNA sequence: TGTGCCAGCAGGACAGGACAGGGGGCGACCGGGGAGCTGTTTTTT. Translation gives CASRTGQGATGELFF.